These 3 T cell receptor beta chains came from one sample sequenced in a study of Ad26.COV2.S vaccination and SARS-CoV-2 variants. Produced via immunoSEQ multiplex PCR; TCRdb's table is partial and in-frame only. This table holds fewer than 500,000 clones, less than 95% found once. Described treatment: some 19 received Ad26.COV2.S at low or high dose, single or two shots; five or six received placebo; per-sample allocation not given. Samples were taken on day 63 after the first vaccine or placebo injection. Sequences were derived from peripheral blood, sampled in a trial of Ad26.COV2.S vaccine versus placebo. All receptors derive from a person between 18 and 60 years old who received the Ad26.COV2.S COVID-19 vaccine or a placebo.

V gene TRBV7-9 combines with J gene TRBJ2-3; D could derive from TRBD1 or TRBD2 (5 bases each). Germline V gene sequence: CDR1 SEHNR, CDR2 FQNEAQ (reference sequence). V lost 5 bases to trimming and J lost 0 bases, with 9 bases between them. This CDR3 has 14 amino acids. This chain's CDR3 is CASSKRDSTDTQYF. CDR3 nucleotide sequence: TGTGCCAGCAGCAAACGGGACAGCACAGATACGCAGTATTTT. Combining the CDR3 with reference TRBV7-9 and TRBJ2-3 gives the whole variable domain DTGVSQNPRHKITKRGQNVTFRCDPISEHNRLYWYRQTLGQGPEFLTYFQNEAQLEKSRLLSDRFSAERPKGSFSTLEIQRTEQGDSAMYLCASSKRDSTDTQYFGPGTRLTVL.

The genes are TRBV21-1 and TRBJ2-1; the D call of TRBD2 is as the table states it, not checked on the DNA. TRBV21-1 represents a pseudogene. This CDR3 is 18 amino acids long. This chain's CDR3 is CASSKAQRLAGGPYEQFF. The CDR3, as DNA: TGTGCCAGCAGCAAAGCCCAGCGACTAGCGGGAGGGCCGTATGAGCAGTTCTTC.

This rearrangement joins TRBV6-5 to TRBJ1-1, with a tentative D call TRBD1 (5 bases). The germline CDR1 and CDR2 sequences are MNHEY and SVGAGI. The CDR3 spans 15 residues. The ends were cut back, 6 bases at V and 0 bases at J, with 14 bases in the middle. CDR3: CASRVVTVLNTEAFF. The CDR3 region has the DNA TGTGCCAGCAGGGTGGTGACAGTCCTGAACACTGAAGCTTTCTTT.